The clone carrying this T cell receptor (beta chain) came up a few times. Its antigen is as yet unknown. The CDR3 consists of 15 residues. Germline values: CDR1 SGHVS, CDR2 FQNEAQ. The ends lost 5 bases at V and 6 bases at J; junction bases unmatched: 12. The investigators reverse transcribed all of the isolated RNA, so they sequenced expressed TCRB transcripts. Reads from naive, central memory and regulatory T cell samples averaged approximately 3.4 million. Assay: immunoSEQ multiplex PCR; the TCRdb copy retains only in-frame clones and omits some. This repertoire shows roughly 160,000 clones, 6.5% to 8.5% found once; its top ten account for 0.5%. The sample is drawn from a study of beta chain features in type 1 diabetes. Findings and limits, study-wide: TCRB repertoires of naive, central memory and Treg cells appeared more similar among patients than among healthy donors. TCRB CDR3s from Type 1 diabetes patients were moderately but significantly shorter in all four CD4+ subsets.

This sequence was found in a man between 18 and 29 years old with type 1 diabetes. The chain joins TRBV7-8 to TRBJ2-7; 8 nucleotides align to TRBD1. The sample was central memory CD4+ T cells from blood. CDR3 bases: TGTGCCAGCAGCCCCTCCCCCCAGGGGGCTGGCGAGCAGTACTTC. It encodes CASSPSPQGAGEQYF.